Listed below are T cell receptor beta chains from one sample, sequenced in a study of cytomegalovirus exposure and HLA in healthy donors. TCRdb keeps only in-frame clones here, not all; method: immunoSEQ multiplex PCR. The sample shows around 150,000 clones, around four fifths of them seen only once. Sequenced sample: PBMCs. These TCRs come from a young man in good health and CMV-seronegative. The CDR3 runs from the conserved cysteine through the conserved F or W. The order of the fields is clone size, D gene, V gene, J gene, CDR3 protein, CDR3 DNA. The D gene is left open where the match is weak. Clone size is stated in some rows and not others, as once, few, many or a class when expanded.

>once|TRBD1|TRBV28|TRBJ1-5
CASSGTGVLQPQHF
TGTGCCAGCAGTGGAACAGGGGTCTTGCAGCCCCAGCATTTT
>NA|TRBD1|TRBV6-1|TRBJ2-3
CASSWTGRYSDTQYF
TGTGCCAGCTCCTGGACAGGGAGATATTCAGATACGCAGTATTTT
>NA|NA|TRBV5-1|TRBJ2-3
CASSLARGTDTQYF
TGCGCCAGCAGCTTGGCCAGGGGCACAGATACGCAGTATTTT
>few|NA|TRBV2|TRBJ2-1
CASSGQSYNEQFF
TGTGCCAGCAGTGGGCAGTCCTACAATGAGCAGTTCTTC
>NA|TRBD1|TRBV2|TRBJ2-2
CASSEGTGGRTGELFF
TGTGCCAGCAGTGAGGGGACAGGGGGTCGCACCGGGGAGCTGTTTTTT
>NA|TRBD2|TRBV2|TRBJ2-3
CAIGLADSTDTQYF
TGTGCCATCGGACTAGCCGATAGCACAGATACGCAGTATTTT
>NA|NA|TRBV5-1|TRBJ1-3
CASSSGQGNTIYF
TGCGCCAGCAGCTCCGGACAGGGAAACACCATATATTTT
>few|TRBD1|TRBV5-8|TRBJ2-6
CASSPGGAGANVLTF
TGTGCCAGCAGCCCAGGGGGCGCTGGGGCCAACGTCCTGACTTTC
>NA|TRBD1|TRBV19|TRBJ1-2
CASSTLRTGGYGYTF
TGTGCCAGTAGTACCCTACGGACAGGTGGCTATGGCTACACCTTC
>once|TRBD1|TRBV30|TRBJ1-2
CAWSPQGYGYTF
TGTGCCTGGTCGCCACAGGGGTATGGCTACACCTTC
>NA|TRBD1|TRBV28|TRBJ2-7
CASSFDRARAPSYEQYF
TGTGCCAGCAGTTTTGACAGGGCAAGGGCCCCCTCCTACGAGCAGTACTTC
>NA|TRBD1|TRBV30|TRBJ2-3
CAWSHWGQGADTQYF
TGTGCCTGGAGTCATTGGGGACAGGGGGCCGATACGCAGTATTTT
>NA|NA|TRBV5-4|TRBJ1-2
CASSLGGLNSNYGYTF
TGTGCCAGCAGCTTGGGGGGGCTAAACTCAAACTATGGCTACACCTTC
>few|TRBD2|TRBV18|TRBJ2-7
CASSLRGLAGGERYEQYF
TGTGCCAGCTCCCTCCGGGGACTAGCGGGAGGCGAGAGGTACGAGCAGTACTTC
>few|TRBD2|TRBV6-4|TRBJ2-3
CASSALAGTVDTQYF
TGTGCCAGCAGTGCACTAGCGGGTACCGTGGATACGCAGTATTTT
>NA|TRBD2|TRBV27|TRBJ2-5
CASSLSPSGETQYF
TGTGCCAGCAGTTTATCTCCTAGCGGAGAGACCCAGTACTTC